This T cell receptor beta chain appears in the sequencing data of a study of T cell repertoires in cytomegalovirus infection. The CDR3 contains 13 residues. Trimming took 7 bases from V and 5 from J; bases not matched to a gene: 5. TCRdb passed the reads through MiXCR, listing each CDR3 protein once. Of some 680,000 distinct CDR3 sequences in the sample, roughly 36% were seen once. Specimen: PBMCs. This TCR was sampled from a human donor in good health (CMV status not recorded). Some clones in this sample may be carry-over from other donors' samples. The J gene is TRBJ1-5, the V gene TRBV12-3 or TRBV12-4; 7 nucleotides line up with TRBD1. CDR3: CASTPTGHQPQHF. The CDR3 DNA is TGTGCCAGCACACCGACAGGGCATCAGCCCCAGCATTTT.